This T cell receptor (beta chain) was identified in a study of cytomegalovirus exposure and HLA in healthy donors. The PCR ran on 60 Vbeta and 13 Jbeta primers. Repertoires were generated with immunoSEQ multiplex PCR, while TCRdb's copy carries only in-frame clones and drops some. The top ten hold about 2.9% of the sample, which has tens of thousands of clones, roughly 80% seen once. Study-wide results and caveats: In an earlier analysis, most TCR beta V segments were productive about 87% or about 30% of the time. Indistinguishable V segments such as TRBV6-2 and TRBV6-3 were excluded.

Per the germline V gene, CDR1 is SEHNR and CDR2 is FQNEAQ (reference sequence). The J segment lost 7 bases and the V segment lost 6 bases, leaving 8 bases of the junction unmatched. This CDR3 is 15 amino acids long. With regard to this clone: Its antigen is undetermined.

This clonotype was obtained from a woman under 40 in good health and CMV-seronegative. Input material: PBMCs. The rearrangement uses TRBV7-9 and TRBJ2-2; the match to TRBD1 covers 10 bases. This chain's CDR3 is CASRPGQGGNGELFF. The DNA of the CDR3 is TGTGCCAGCAGGCCTGGACAGGGGGGAAACGGGGAGCTGTTTTTT. Together with reference TRBV7-9 and TRBJ2-2, the CDR3 gives the full variable domain: DTGVSQNPRHKITKRGQNVTFRCDPISEHNRLYWYRQTLGQGPEFLTYFQNEAQLEKSRLLSDRFSAERPKGSFSTLEIQRTEQGDSAMYLCASRPGQGGNGELFFGEGSRLTVL.